These 23 T cell receptor beta chains originate from one sample sequenced in a study of cytomegalovirus exposure and HLA in healthy donors. Primers for the PCR totalled 60 Vbeta and 13 Jbeta. The table came from immunoSEQ multiplex PCR; TCRdb's copy has only in-frame clones and leaves some out. The profile shows under 200,000 clones, around four fifths of them singletons. The source material was PBMCs. The receptor set was obtained from a woman in her 50s in good health and CMV-seropositive.

The V call is TRBV7-6, the J call TRBJ2-1; 11 nucleotides align to TRBD1. CDR3 size: 15 residues. The ends lost 5 bases at V and 9 bases at J; junction bases unmatched: 9. Germline V lookup: CDR1 SGHVS, CDR2 FNYEAQ. CDR3 DNA: TGTGCCAGCAGCCCAACCGGGACAGGGGGGGGTGAGCAGTTCTTC. Protein product: CASSPTGTGGGEQFF.

CDR3 nucleotides: TGTGCCAGCAGCCAAAGGACAGGGGACGGCTATGGCTACACCTTC. Translation gives CASSQRTGDGYGYTF. V gene TRBV7-2 combines with J gene TRBJ1-2; 9 positions agree with TRBD1. Germline loops: CDR1 SGHTA, CDR2 FQGNSA. J gave up 4 bases and V 5 bases, and 8 bases lay outside the gene matches. The CDR3 loop spans 15 amino acids.

Concerning this clone: Other DNA sequences of this sample code for an identical CDR3. The chain links TRBV5-1 to TRBJ1-5; the match to TRBD1 covers 9 bases. The CDR3 has 14 amino acids. V gave up 5 bases and J gave up 4 bases; unmatched junction bases: 4. CDR1 is SGHRS and CDR2 is YFSETQ in the germline V gene. CDR3 residues: CASSPGQGNQPQHF. In DNA, the CDR3 is TGCGCCAGCAGTCCGGGACAGGGTAATCAGCCCCAGCATTTT. Together with reference TRBV5-1 and TRBJ1-5, the CDR3 gives the full variable domain: KAGVTQTPRYLIKTRGQQVTLSCSPISGHRSVSWYQQTPGQGLQFLFEYFSETQRNKGNFPGRFSGRQFSNSRSEMNVSTLELGDSALYLCASSPGQGNQPQHFGDGTRLSIL.

CDR3 nucleotides: TGTGCCAGCAGCTCTTTCAGGGGAAACACTGAAGCTTTCTTT. It specifies CASSSFRGNTEAFF. The chain links TRBV11-1 to TRBJ1-1; TRBD1 might be the D (6 bases). The CDR3 contains 14 residues. V lost 4 bases and J lost 2, with 11 bases in between. Germline values: CDR1 SGHAT, CDR2 FQDESV (reference sequence).

In its sample, this clone was seen once. The chain couples TRBV4-3 to TRBJ2-1; 8 bases are shared with TRBD2. The V segment lost 3 bases and the J segment 3 bases; nucleotides outside the gene matches: 7. This CDR3 comprises 16 residues. Germline values: CDR1 LGHNA, CDR2 YSLEER. The DNA for the CDR3 is TGCGCCAGCAGCCAGTCCGCGGGGGGCCGCTACAATGAGCAGTTCTTC. It translates to CASSQSAGGRYNEQFF.

This chain links TRBV7-9 with TRBJ1-2; perhaps TRBD1 as D (5 bases). V was clipped by 2 bases and J by 0 bases, with 7 bases between them. The germline CDR1 and CDR2 sequences are SEHNR and FQNEAQ (reference sequence). CDR3 length equals 14 residues. As DNA, the CDR3 is TGTGCCAGCAGCTTAACAGGAGCTAACTATGGCTACACCTTC. Translating gives CASSLTGANYGYTF.

V gene TRBV2 combines with J gene TRBJ2-2, with D possibly being TRBD1 (6 bases). V gave up 7 bases and J gave up 1 base, with 10 bases separating them. CDR3 length: 14 amino acids. CDR1 and CDR2 (germline): SNHLY, FYNNEI. The CDR3 loop is CASTQTGNTGELFF. The CDR3, as DNA: TGTGCCAGCACCCAGACAGGGAACACCGGGGAGCTGTTTTTT. The whole variable domain, filled in from reference TRBV2 and TRBJ2-2, reads EPEVTQTPSHQVTQMGQEVILRCVPISNHLYFYWYRQILGQKVEFLVSFYNNEISEKSEIFDDQFSVERPDGSNFTLKIRSTKLEDSAMYFCASTQTGNTGELFFGEGSRLTVL.

This chain uses TRBV4-3 with TRBJ1-2, with D maybe TRBD1 (6 bases). The V end lost 0 bases, the J end lost 10 bases, and 18 bases lay between the germline ends. The germline V gene encodes CDR1 LGHNA and CDR2 YSLEER. The CDR3 covers 15 residues. This CDR3 reads CASSQDWGNRAVYTF. The CDR3 DNA is TGCGCCAGCAGCCAAGATTGGGGAAACAGGGCCGTCTACACCTTC.

The CDR3 sequence: CASPPPTGMPEKLFF. Here the CDR3 DNA reads TGCGCCAGCCCCCCCCCGACAGGGATGCCTGAAAAACTGTTTTTT. The chain joins TRBV5-1 to TRBJ1-4; TRBD1 aligns across 7 bases. Trimming cost V 7 bases and J 7 bases; bases outside gene matches: 13. Germline values: CDR1 SGHRS, CDR2 YFSETQ. The CDR3 spans 15 residues.

The chain has TRBV6-5 and TRBJ1-3; 7 bases are shared with TRBD1. CDR3 size: 15 residues. V was pared by 4 bases and J by 4 bases, with 7 bases of the junction left unmatched. Germline assignment: CDR1 MNHEY and CDR2 SVGAGI. The CDR3 here is CASSSPTGSGNTIYF. CDR3 nucleotide sequence: TGTGCCAGCAGTTCTCCGACAGGGTCGGGAAACACCATATATTTT.

The chain uses TRBV11-1 and TRBJ2-1; 10 bases line up with TRBD2. The CDR3 is 17 residues long. Germline CDR1 SGHAT, CDR2 FQDESV (reference sequence). The ends lost 2 bases at V and 0 bases at J; junction bases unmatched: 4. The CDR3 DNA is TGTGCCAGCAGCTTATTTAGCGGGGGGTCCTCCTACAATGAGCAGTTCTTC. Its protein product is CASSLFSGGSSYNEQFF.

The chain carries TRBV27 and TRBJ2-7; a weak D match, TRBD2 (5 bases). Per the germline V gene, CDR1 is MNHEY and CDR2 is SMNVEV (reference sequence). This CDR3 has 14 amino acids. The V end was cut by 4 bases, the J end by 2 bases, with 12 bases between. The CDR3 bases are TGTGCCAGCAGTTCCGGACTCGAACCCTACGAGCAGTACTTC. Amino acids: CASSSGLEPYEQYF.

CDR3 coding DNA: TGTGCCAGCAGTGAAGTGGACACCCAGGCTCTGTACTTC. Translated, it gives CASSEVDTQALYF. This chain links TRBV2 with TRBJ2-4, with TRBD1 as a possible D gene (5 bases). Germline V gene lookup returns CDR1 SNHLY and CDR2 FYNNEI. V gave up 1 base and J gave up 15 bases, with 16 bases separating them. This CDR3 has 13 residues.

This clone was seen a few times. V gene TRBV9 combines with J gene TRBJ2-2; D is possibly TRBD2 (5 bases). The length of the CDR3 is 12 residues. Germline V CDR1 and CDR2: SGDLS, YYNGEE. V was cut by 4 bases and J by 6 bases, with 7 bases left in between. CDR3 coding DNA: TGTGCCAGCAGCATACTAGCCGGGGAGCTGTTTTTT. Translating gives CASSILAGELFF. Full variable domain (missing parts from reference TRBV9 and TRBJ2-2): DSGVTQTPKHLITATGQRVTLRCSPRSGDLSVYWYQQSLDQGLQFLIQYYNGEERAKGNILERFSAQQFPDLHSELNLSSLELGDSALYFCASSILAGELFFGEGSRLTVL.

This chain joins TRBV19 and TRBJ2-7; no definite D call. The CDR3 is made up of 14 amino acids. From germline, CDR1 is LNHDA and CDR2 SQIVND (reference sequence). The germline V and J ends were trimmed by 3 bases and 1 base, with 10 bases remaining between them. CDR3 bases: TGTGCCAGTAGTATCTACGGGTTGTCCTACGAGCAGTACTTC. Amino acids: CASSIYGLSYEQYF.

V and J are TRBV7-9 and TRBJ2-3; D not resolved. Germline-derived CDR1 and CDR2 are SEHNR and FQNEAQ (reference sequence). CDR3 size: 11 residues. The V and J ends lost 5 bases and 6 bases respectively, with 6 bases between them. CDR3 in DNA: TGTGCCAGCAGCCCCGCGGATACGCAGTATTTT. This sequence encodes CASSPADTQYF.

V is TRBV2 and J is TRBJ2-3, with D possibly being TRBD1 (5 bases). The ends were cut back, 6 bases at V and 6 bases at J, with 13 bases in the middle. Germline CDR1 reads SNHLY; CDR2 reads FYNNEI. The CDR3 has 13 residues. In DNA, the CDR3 is TGTGCCAGCAGAGGAAGGGGCGGTGATACGCAGTATTTT. This encodes CASRGRGGDTQYF.

The chain recombines TRBV5-1 with TRBJ2-3; 9 bases are a match to TRBD1. The CDR3 runs to 18 residues. Germline CDR1 reads SGHRS; CDR2 reads YFSETQ. Trimming took 4 bases from V and 4 from J; bases not matched to a gene: 16. Written as DNA, the CDR3 is TGCGCCAGCAGCGCCCAACCCCCGGGACAGGGTTTCCCAGATACGCAGTATTTT. Protein product: CASSAQPPGQGFPDTQYF.

The rearrangement uses TRBV6-5 and TRBJ1-5, with 9 bases fitting TRBD1. The CDR3 has 14 amino acids. Germline assignment: CDR1 MNHEY and CDR2 SVGAGI. V was clipped by 6 bases and J by 5 bases; unmatched bases: 5. The CDR3 loop reads CASRVTGGDQPQHF. In nucleotides, the CDR3 is TGTGCCAGCAGAGTAACAGGGGGCGATCAGCCCCAGCATTTT.

The V gene is TRBV18, the J gene TRBJ1-4; tentatively, D is TRBD1 (6 bases). V lost 1 base, J lost 2 bases, and 8 bases lay in between. Germline V gene lookup returns CDR1 KGHSH and CDR2 LQKENI. The CDR3 has 15 amino acids. CDR3: CASSPRGGTNEKLFF. CDR3 bases: TGTGCCAGCTCACCACGTGGGGGCACTAATGAAAAACTGTTTTTT.

The V call is TRBV7-2, the J call TRBJ2-3; a possible D gene is TRBD2 (5 bases). The CDR3 loop spans 14 amino acids. V was cut by 2 bases and J by 3 bases, with 9 bases left in between. Germline-derived CDR1 and CDR2 are SGHTA and FQGNSA. In DNA form, the CDR3 reads TGTGCCAGCAGCTTACAACGGGGAACAGATACGCAGTATTTT. This gives the protein CASSLQRGTDTQYF. Drawing the rest from reference TRBV7-2 and TRBJ2-3, the complete variable domain is GAGVSQSPSNKVTEKGKDVELRCDPISGHTALYWYRQSLGQGLEFLIYFQGNSAPDKSGLPSDRFSAERTGGSVSTLTIQRTQQEDSAVYLCASSLQRGTDTQYFGPGTRLTVL.

The chain has TRBV27 and TRBJ2-3, with D uncertain. Trimming pared 6 bases from V and 6 bases from J, leaving 16 bases between. Germline V gene sequence: CDR1 MNHEY, CDR2 SMNVEV (reference sequence). The CDR3 loop spans 14 amino acids. CDR3 loop: CASSRLSGSDTQYF. The CDR3, as DNA: TGTGCCAGCAGCCGCCTTTCGGGTTCGGATACGCAGTATTTT.

V usage is TRBV6-6 and J usage is TRBJ1-5; 7 bases are a match to TRBD1. Germline trimming cut 5 bases from V and 4 bases from J; bases unmatched to any gene: 5. CDR1 is MNHNY and CDR2 is SVGAGI in the germline V gene (reference sequence). The CDR3 runs to 14 residues. CDR3 sequence reads: CASSTGALNQPQHF. The CDR3, as DNA: TGTGCCAGCAGTACAGGGGCCCTTAATCAGCCCCAGCATTTT.